The clone carrying this TCR beta chain was seen more than once but under ten times. This sample stems from a study of shared T cell receptors in the human thymus. V lost 1 base and J 9 bases, leaving 28 bases between the germline ends. The CDR3 sequence is 19 residues long. The germline CDR1 and CDR2 sequences are LNHNV and YYDKDF (reference sequence). The assay was immunoSEQ multiplex PCR, and TCRdb's table has in-frame clones only and misses some. The sample lists 450,000 to 650,000 clones, approximately 80% seen once, with around 0.013% in the top ten. This same sample was also part of a study on human thymus T cells. From that paper: Samples came from healthy Finnish infants during open corrective cardiac surgery. Thymus tissue for the work was resected from patients undergoing corrective heart surgery. Within thymic and blood repertoires, V and J gene usage appeared to be biased. Thymic TCR repertoires of unrelated people reportedly overlapped highly.

Source material: thymocytes. This TCR was recovered from a boy younger than two with a congenital heart defect. V usage is TRBV15 and J usage is TRBJ2-4; no clear D gene. In nucleotides, the CDR3 is TGTGCCACCAGCAGAGCGCTAACCCCATGGAGTCGGCAGCGAGGCATTCAGTACTTC. It codes for CATSRALTPWSRQRGIQYF.